The 26 T cell receptor beta chains presented below share a single source sample, sequenced in a study of blood T cell repertoires in COVID-19. Repertoires were generated with immunoSEQ multiplex PCR, while TCRdb's copy carries only in-frame clones and drops some. The sample lists about 140,000 clones, 90% occurring once. The source material was peripheral blood. Receptor source: a woman aged 80 or over with acute or convalescent COVID-19.

The rearrangement links TRBV5-1 to TRBJ1-2; the D is unclear. Deletions cut 0 bases from V and 3 bases from J, with 18 bases between. The CDR3 loop spans 17 amino acids. Per germline, CDR1 SGHRS and CDR2 YFSETQ. DNA for the CDR3: TGCGCCAGCAGCTTGGGGGTTGTGGCCGGGAAGGACTATGGCTACACCTTC. It yields the protein CASSLGVVAGKDYGYTF.

The CDR3 coding sequence is TGTGCCAGCAGCGTAGCCCCCGGGACAGAAGAGACCCAGTACTTC. Translation: CASSVAPGTEETQYF. The rearrangement uses TRBV9 and TRBJ2-5, with 7 bases that match TRBD1. The length of the CDR3 is 15 residues. Germline V CDR1 and CDR2: SGDLS, YYNGEE. The J segment lost 3 bases and the V segment lost 0 bases, leaving 5 bases of the junction unmatched.

The genes are TRBV6-5 and TRBJ2-7; possibly TRBD1 for D (5 bases). The germline V and J ends were trimmed by 7 bases and 4 bases, with 14 bases remaining between them. CDR3 length: 13 residues. CDR1 is MNHEY and CDR2 is SVGAGI in the germline V gene. This chain's CDR3 is CASNGRVGYEQYF. The CDR3 DNA is TGTGCCAGCAATGGCAGGGTGGGATACGAGCAGTACTTC.

This clone was detected only a few times. The chain recombines TRBV29-1 with TRBJ1-2, with 9 bases identical to TRBD1. There are 13 residues in the CDR3. Trimming removed 8 bases from V and 5 bases from J; junction bases left unmatched: 9. CDR1 and CDR2 (germline): SQVTM, ANQGSEA. The CDR3 loop reads CSTGGQGNYGYTF. In DNA form, the CDR3 reads TGCAGCACCGGGGGACAGGGAAATTATGGCTACACCTTC.

The chain employs TRBV29-1 and TRBJ1-1; D not resolved. From germline, CDR1 is SQVTM and CDR2 ANQGSEA. The V end lost 5 bases, the J end lost 3 bases, and 7 bases lay between the germline ends. The CDR3 spans 11 residues. This CDR3 reads CSVLRDTEAFF. The CDR3 nucleotides read TGCAGCGTTCTGCGGGACACTGAAGCTTTCTTT.

V and J are TRBV11-1 and TRBJ1-1, with D perhaps matching TRBD1 (5 bases). The CDR3 length is 14 residues. V was trimmed by 0 bases and J by 2 bases, leaving 7 bases between them. CDR1 is SGHAT and CDR2 is FQDESV in the germline V gene (reference sequence). The CDR3 DNA follows: TGTGCCAGCAGCTTAGCGCGGGGCAACACTGAAGCTTTCTTT. Amino acids: CASSLARGNTEAFF.

This chain links TRBV2 with TRBJ1-1, with a weak D call TRBD1 (6 bases). Germline-derived CDR1 and CDR2 are SNHLY and FYNNEI. Trimming pared 4 bases from V and 2 bases from J, leaving 11 bases between. The CDR3 runs to 14 residues. In DNA form, the CDR3 reads TGTGCCAGCAGTGTTGGCAGGGGAAACACTGAAGCTTTCTTT. Encoded protein: CASSVGRGNTEAFF.

The rearrangement joins TRBV6-5 to TRBJ1-2; TRBD1 is a possible D gene (5 bases). CDR3 length: 14 residues. The V end lost 2 bases, the J end lost 7 bases, and 14 bases lay between the germline ends. The germline gives CDR1 MNHEY, CDR2 SVGAGI. CDR3: CASSYDRMGGGYTF. The CDR3 nucleotides read TGTGCCAGCAGTTACGACCGGATGGGGGGTGGCTACACCTTC.

The chain recombines TRBV12-5 with TRBJ1-5, with 7 nucleotides matching TRBD1. The germline CDR1 and CDR2 sequences are LGHNT and FRNRAP. The CDR3 is 16 residues long. With 3 bases clipped from V and 4 bases from J, the junction kept 9 bases outside the gene matches. CDR3: CASGFYEGQRNQPQHF. Here the CDR3 DNA reads TGTGCTAGTGGTTTTTATGAGGGACAGAGAAATCAGCCCCAGCATTTT.

V gene TRBV20-1 combines with J gene TRBJ1-1; D is unresolved. The germline gives CDR1 DFQATT, CDR2 SNEGSKA (reference sequence). This CDR3 comprises 12 residues. The V gene lost 3 bases and the J gene lost 8 bases, with 13 bases spanning the gap. CDR3 sequence (DNA): TGCAGTGCTAGTTGGCAGTTGGAGGAAGCTTTCTTT. Translation: CSASWQLEEAFF.

The chain uses TRBV5-6 and TRBJ1-1; 7 bases are shared with TRBD1. This CDR3 region has 13 residues. The germline V gene encodes CDR1 SGHDT and CDR2 YYEEEE. V lost 6 bases, J lost 4 bases, and 6 bases stayed unmatched. CDR3 sequence reads: CASTLQGGTEAFF. The CDR3 coding sequence is TGTGCCAGCACCCTTCAGGGGGGCACTGAAGCTTTCTTT.

The V gene is TRBV20-1, the J gene TRBJ1-3; D is unresolved. Per germline, CDR1 DFQATT and CDR2 SNEGSKA (reference sequence). Trimming stripped 5 bases from V and 4 bases from J, with 6 bases between. CDR3 size: 11 residues. The CDR3 loop reads CSALLGNTIYF. For the CDR3, the DNA is TGCAGTGCTCTTTTAGGAAACACCATATATTTT.

The rearrangement uses TRBV6-5 and TRBJ1-2, with 8 nucleotides matching TRBD1. Unmatched junction bases numbered 8, after V lost 0 bases and J lost 5 bases. Germline values: CDR1 MNHEY, CDR2 SVGAGI. CDR3 length: 16 residues. The CDR3 DNA reads TGTGCCAGCAGTTACTCATGGACAGGGATCGGGTATGGCTACACCTTC. It yields the protein CASSYSWTGIGYGYTF.

J is TRBJ1-2 and V is TRBV2, with 7 bases lining up with TRBD1. The CDR3 is 13 amino acids. The junction had 4 bases not matched to a gene; V was cut back by 6 bases and J by 3 bases. CDR1 and CDR2 (germline): SNHLY, FYNNEI. CDR3 bases: TGTGCCAGCAGGGGACAGTTATACTATGGCTACACCTTC. Protein sequence: CASRGQLYYGYTF.

The chain combines TRBV5-1 with TRBJ1-1; 7 bases align to TRBD1. Per the germline V gene, CDR1 is SGHRS and CDR2 is YFSETQ. V lost 1 base and J lost 3; bases outside the gene matches: 6. CDR3 length: 15 amino acids. CDR3 sequence: CASSLFGQADTEAFF. The CDR3 DNA sequence: TGCGCCAGCAGCTTGTTTGGACAGGCGGACACTGAAGCTTTCTTT.

A few counts support this clone. The rearrangement uses TRBV3-1 (or the pseudogene TRBV3-2) and TRBJ1-6; possible D gene TRBD1, 6 bases. Trimming removed 7 bases from V and 8 bases from J, with 15 bases in between. There are 14 residues in the CDR3. Germline values: CDR1 LGHDT, CDR2 YNNKEL (reference sequence). The CDR3 here is CASNIGGSDSPLHF. The CDR3 DNA follows: TGTGCCAGCAACATAGGGGGAAGTGATTCACCCCTCCACTTT.

CDR3 sequence (DNA): TGTGCCAGCAGCTTTAACAGGGGGGATGAGCAGTTCTTC. Translating it yields CASSFNRGDEQFF. The chain recombines TRBV7-3 with TRBJ2-1; 8 bases are shared with TRBD1. Germline assignment: CDR1 SGHTA and CDR2 FQGTGA. The CDR3 consists of 13 residues. The V and J ends lost 3 bases and 8 bases, in that order; junction bases with no gene match: 3.

The chain combines TRBV30 with TRBJ1-2; D is undetermined. Germline loops: CDR1 GTSNPN, CDR2 SVGIG (reference sequence). The CDR3 loop spans 13 amino acids. The ends were cut back, 5 bases at V and 1 base at J, with 11 bases in the middle. The CDR3 region is CAWAPGNNYGYTF. CDR3 bases: TGTGCCTGGGCCCCGGGGAATAACTATGGCTACACCTTC.

V usage is TRBV5-4 and J usage is TRBJ2-1, with TRBD1 matching over 9 bases. The CDR3 consists of 13 residues. Per the germline V gene, CDR1 is SGHNT and CDR2 is YYREEE (reference sequence). Trimming at V came to 10 bases and at J to 7 bases, leaving 9 bases not matched to a gene. The CDR3 protein is CAVPGQGRNEQFF. The CDR3 DNA reads as TGTGCCGTCCCGGGACAGGGAAGGAATGAGCAGTTCTTC.

The gene calls are TRBV30 and TRBJ1-4, with TRBD1 as a possible D gene (6 bases). This CDR3 has 15 amino acids. Germline V CDR1 and CDR2: GTSNPN, SVGIG (reference sequence). Trimming took 1 base from V and 8 from J, leaving 17 bases between them. CDR3 loop: CAWSAPGGAWEKLFF. In DNA form, the CDR3 reads TGTGCCTGGAGTGCCCCGGGGGGGGCTTGGGAAAAACTGTTTTTT.

The rearrangement links TRBV15 to TRBJ1-1, with D possibly matching TRBD1 (6 bases). Germline V gives CDR1 LNHNV, CDR2 YYDKDF (reference sequence). With 0 bases removed from V and 6 bases from J, the gap between germline ends came to 17 bases. The CDR3 consists of 16 residues. CDR3 amino acids: CATSRDPGGARSEAFF. CDR3 sequence (DNA): TGTGCCACCAGCAGAGATCCTGGGGGGGCGCGGTCTGAAGCTTTCTTT.

The chain recombines TRBV6-6 with TRBJ1-1, with a weak D call TRBD1 (5 bases). Germline V lookup: CDR1 MNHNY, CDR2 SVGAGI (reference sequence). The CDR3 runs to 14 residues. Trimming removed 2 bases at V and 4 bases at J, with 11 bases between. This CDR3 reads CASSYGARGTEAFF. CDR3 DNA: TGTGCCAGCAGTTACGGGGCTAGGGGCACTGAAGCTTTCTTT.

The chain is built from TRBV5-1 and TRBJ1-2, with D tentatively TRBD1 (6 bases). The V gene lost 4 bases and the J gene lost 7 bases, with 11 bases spanning the gap. CDR3 length: 12 amino acids. From germline, CDR1 is SGHRS and CDR2 YFSETQ. CDR3 DNA: TGCGCCAGCAGCATACGGGGGGCTGGCTACACCTTC. It specifies CASSIRGAGYTF. Using reference TRBV5-1 and TRBJ1-2 for the parts outside the CDR3, the full variable domain is KAGVTQTPRYLIKTRGQQVTLSCSPISGHRSVSWYQQTPGQGLQFLFEYFSETQRNKGNFPGRFSGRQFSNSRSEMNVSTLELGDSALYLCASSIRGAGYTFGSGTRLTVV.

The V gene is TRBV5-1, the J gene TRBJ2-7; 7 bases are a match to TRBD1. The CDR3 spans 13 residues. CDR1 is SGHRS and CDR2 is YFSETQ in the germline V gene. The ends lost 3 bases at V and 5 bases at J; junction bases unmatched: 5. The CDR3 loop reads CASSWTGQHEQYF. CDR3 sequence (DNA): TGCGCCAGCAGCTGGACGGGACAGCACGAGCAGTACTTC.

The rearrangement links TRBV5-1 to TRBJ2-1; no definite D call. The germline V gene encodes CDR1 SGHRS and CDR2 YFSETQ. V lost 2 bases, J lost 4 bases, and 10 bases lay in between. This CDR3 has 14 amino acids. The CDR3 DNA follows: TGCGCCAGCAGCTTACCTCACACATACAATGAGCAGTTCTTC. Translation: CASSLPHTYNEQFF.

The chain couples TRBV28 to TRBJ1-3; perhaps TRBD1 as D (5 bases). The V gene lost 2 bases and the J gene lost 2 bases, with 7 bases spanning the gap. The CDR3 covers 14 residues. Germline CDR1 is MDHEN and CDR2 is SYDVKM. This CDR3 reads CASSLRQTGNTIYF. As DNA, the CDR3 is TGTGCCAGCAGTTTACGACAGACTGGAAACACCATATATTTT.